The source of this T cell receptor beta chain is a study of response to subunit inactivated influenza vaccine. MiXCR, run by TCRdb on the RT-PCR reads, gives a single entry per CDR3 protein. The repertoire includes some 850,000 distinct CDR3 sequences, approximately 17% of them detected once, and roughly a tenth sits in the top ten. The CDR3 covers 14 residues. The ends were cut back, 4 bases at V and 6 bases at J, with 17 bases in the middle. Per germline, CDR1 SGHDT and CDR2 YYEEEE. The chain combines TRBV5-6 with TRBJ2-7; D might be TRBD1 or TRBD2, each matching 5 bases. The source material was PBMCs from blood, sampled about 5 days after vaccination. This TCR was recovered from a man between 50 and 59 years old who received an inactivated influenza vaccine. CDR3 region: CASSAAGTLGEQYF. The CDR3, as DNA: TGTGCCAGCAGCGCCGCCGGGACGTTGGGCGAGCAGTACTTC.